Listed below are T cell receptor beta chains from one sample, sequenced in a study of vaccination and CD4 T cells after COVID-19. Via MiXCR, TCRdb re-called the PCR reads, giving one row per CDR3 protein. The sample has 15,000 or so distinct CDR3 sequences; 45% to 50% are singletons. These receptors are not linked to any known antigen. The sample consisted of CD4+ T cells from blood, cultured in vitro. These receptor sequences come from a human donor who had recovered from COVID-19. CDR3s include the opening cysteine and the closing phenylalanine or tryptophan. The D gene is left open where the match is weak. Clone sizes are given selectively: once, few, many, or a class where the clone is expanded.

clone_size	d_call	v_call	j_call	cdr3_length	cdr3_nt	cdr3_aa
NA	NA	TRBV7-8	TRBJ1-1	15	TGTGCCAGCAGCCTAGGGTTAGGCCCGAACACTGAAGCTTTCTTT	CASSLGLGPNTEAFF
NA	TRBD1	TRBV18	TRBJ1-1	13	TGTGCCAGCCACGCAGGGGGTAACACTGAAGCTTTCTTT	CASHAGGNTEAFF
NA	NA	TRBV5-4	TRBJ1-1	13	TGTGCCAGCAGCTTGGGTGGGACGGGCGAGGCTTTCTTT	CASSLGGTGEAFF
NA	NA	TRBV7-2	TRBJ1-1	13	TGTGCCGGCAGCCGAGACAGCCACACTGAAGCTTTCTTT	CAGSRDSHTEAFF
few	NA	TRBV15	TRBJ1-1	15	TGTGCCACCAGCTCCCGACGAGGACTGAACACTGAAGCTTTCTTT	CATSSRRGLNTEAFF
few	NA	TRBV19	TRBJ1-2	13	TGTGCCAGTAGGAGGAGGGCTAACTATGGCTACACCTTC	CASRRRANYGYTF
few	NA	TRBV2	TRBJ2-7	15	TGTGCCAGCAATTCCGGGCCCTTACACTCCTACGAGCAGTACTTC	CASNSGPLHSYEQYF
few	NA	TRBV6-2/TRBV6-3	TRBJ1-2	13	TGTGCCAGCAGTTACTACAGGGCGGATGGCTACACCTTC	CASSYYRADGYTF
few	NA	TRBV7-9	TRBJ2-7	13	TGTGCCAGCAGCTTTGGGCAGATGTACGAGCAGTACTTC	CASSFGQMYEQYF
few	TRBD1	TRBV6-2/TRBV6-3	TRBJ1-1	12	TGTGCCAGCAGCGACAGGGGCACTGAAGCTTTCTTT	CASSDRGTEAFF
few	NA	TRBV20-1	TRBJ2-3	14	TGCAGTGCTAGTAGGTGGGGGGTAGAAGATACGCAGTATTTT	CSASRWGVEDTQYF
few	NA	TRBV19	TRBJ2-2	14	TGTGCCAGTAGTGCGAGTGCGGGCACCGGGGAGCTGTTTTTT	CASSASAGTGELFF
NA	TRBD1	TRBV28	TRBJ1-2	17	TGTGCCAGCAGTAGAAAGGGGGCGCAGGGTAGGGGCTATGGCTACACCTTC	CASSRKGAQGRGYGYTF
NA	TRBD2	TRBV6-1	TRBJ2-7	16	TGTGCCAGCAGCCCGATTAGAGGAGCGGGACTCTACGAGCAGTACTTC	CASSPIRGAGLYEQYF
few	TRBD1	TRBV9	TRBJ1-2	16	TGTGCCAGCAGCTCAGGGACAGGGGGATATAACTATGGCTACACCTTC	CASSSGTGGYNYGYTF
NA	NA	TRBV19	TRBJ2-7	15	TGTGCCAGTAGTATAGCAATCGGCGGGACCTACGAGCAGTACTTC	CASSIAIGGTYEQYF
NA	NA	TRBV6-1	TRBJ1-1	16	TGTGCCAGCAGTCCCCCGAGGAGAGGCATGAACGCTGAAGCTTTCTTT	CASSPPRRGMNAEAFF
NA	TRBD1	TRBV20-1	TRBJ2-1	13	TGCAGTGCTAGAGGACAGGGGCACAATGAGCAGTTCTTC	CSARGQGHNEQFF
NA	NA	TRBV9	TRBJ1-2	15	TGTGCCAGCAGCGTAGGGCCAGGGGAGTCGGATGGCTACACCTTC	CASSVGPGESDGYTF
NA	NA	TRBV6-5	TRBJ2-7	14	TGTGCCAGCAGTTACGGACCTTCTACCTACGAGCAGTACTTC	CASSYGPSTYEQYF
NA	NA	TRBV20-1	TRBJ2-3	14	TGCAGTGCTAGAGAGGGATCTAGCACAGATACGCAGTATTTT	CSAREGSSTDTQYF
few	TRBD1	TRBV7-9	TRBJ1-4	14	TGTGCCAGCAGCTTAAGACAGGGAAATGAAAAACTGTTTTTT	CASSLRQGNEKLFF
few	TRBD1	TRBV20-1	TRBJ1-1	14	TGCAGTGCTAGAGCCCCCGGACAGGGAGATGAAGCTTTCTTT	CSARAPGQGDEAFF
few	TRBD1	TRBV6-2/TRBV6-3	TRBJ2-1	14	TGTGCCAGCAGTTCCCCGACAGGGAACAATGAGCAGTTCTTC	CASSSPTGNNEQFF
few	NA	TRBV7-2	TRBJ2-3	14	TGTGCCAGCAGCTTATTCCTAGGCACAGATACGCAGTATTTT	CASSLFLGTDTQYF
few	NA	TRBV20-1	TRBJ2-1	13	TGCAGTGCTGGAGACAGCTCCTACAATGAGCAGTTCTTC	CSAGDSSYNEQFF
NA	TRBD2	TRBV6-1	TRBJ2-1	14	TGTGCCAGCAGCGGGACTAGCGGGAGAGGAGAGCAGTTCTTC	CASSGTSGRGEQFF
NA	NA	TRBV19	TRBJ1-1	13	TGTGCCAGTAGCACCACTTTGAACACTGAAGCTTTCTTT	CASSTTLNTEAFF
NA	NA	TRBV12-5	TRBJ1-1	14	TGTGCTAGTGGGCGAGGGACGGATTTCACTGAAGCTTTCTTT	CASGRGTDFTEAFF
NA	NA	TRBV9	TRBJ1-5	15	TGTGCCAGCAGCGTAGAAGCAGATAGCAATCAGCCCCAGCATTTT	CASSVEADSNQPQHF